One and the same sample provided the 10 T cell receptor beta chains below, sequenced in a study of T-cell memory formation after mild COVID-19. TCRdb called the 5' RACE reads again in MiXCR, with one record for every CDR3 protein. Found here are approximately 180,000 distinct CDR3 sequences, under 20% of them singletons; the top ten hold around 1.9%. Material for sequencing was PBMCs or a T cell subset sorted from them (not recorded which). The source is an adult woman who had mild COVID-19 (a few samples of this study predate the infection). Cell type and time point are not known.

This clonotype was picked up many times. The chain couples TRBV7-2 to TRBJ2-3; D not resolved. V was clipped by 5 bases and J by 6 bases, with 18 bases between them. This CDR3 region has 15 residues. CDR1 and CDR2 (germline): SGHTA, FQGNSA. The CDR3 nucleotides read TGTGCCAGCAGCCACCCTGCATCCCTCTCGGATACGCAGTATTTT. Translating gives CASSHPASLSDTQYF.

This clonotype was seen a handful of times. The genes are TRBV18 and TRBJ2-7; D is ambiguous. The V and J ends lost 0 bases and 2 bases respectively, with 5 bases between them. There are 13 residues in the CDR3. The V gene's germline CDR1 is KGHSH and CDR2 LQKENI. CDR3 sequence (DNA): TGTGCCAGCTCACCACCGAATCCCTACGAGCAGTACTTC. The encoded protein is CASSPPNPYEQYF.

This clonotype was detected a few times. The chain combines TRBV4-3 with TRBJ2-2; TRBD2 agrees at 10 bases. There are 16 residues in the CDR3. J gave up 7 bases and V 4 bases, and 9 bases lay outside the gene matches. Germline CDR1 LGHNA, CDR2 YSLEER. The CDR3 coding sequence is TGCGCCAGCAGCCCGGGGAGCGGGAGGGGTGGCGGGGAGCTGTTTTTT. This sequence encodes CASSPGSGRGGGELFF.

V and J are TRBV7-9 and TRBJ2-2, with D maybe TRBD1 (6 bases). Germline V gene sequence: CDR1 SEHNR, CDR2 FQNEAQ (reference sequence). CDR3 length: 16 amino acids. Trimming pared 2 bases from V and 0 bases from J, leaving 10 bases between. The CDR3 loop is CASSLWTASNTGELFF. CDR3 nucleotide sequence: TGTGCCAGCAGCTTATGGACAGCATCGAACACCGGGGAGCTGTTTTTT.

This chain uses TRBV14 with TRBJ2-5; no clear D. The CDR3 runs to 10 residues. Germline CDR1 reads SGHDN; CDR2 reads FVKESK. The V end was cut by 3 bases, the J end by 13 bases, with 9 bases between. The CDR3 DNA reads TGTGCCAGCAGCCACCGCCGCCTGTACTTC. Translating it yields CASSHRRLYF.

This clonotype was counted only a few times. The chain couples TRBV18 to TRBJ2-2; the D call may be TRBD1 or TRBD2 (5 bases each). This CDR3 is 17 amino acids long. Germline CDR1 is KGHSH and CDR2 is LQKENI. Trimming stripped 4 bases from V and 0 bases from J, with 15 bases between. Here the CDR3 DNA reads TGTGCCAGCTCACGGATTGGTCCGGGGCCGAACACCGGGGAGCTGTTTTTT. It specifies CASSRIGPGPNTGELFF.

This clonotype has more than one count but fewer than ten. This sequence joins TRBV10-3 and TRBJ2-7; 9 bases agree with TRBD1. CDR1 ENHRY and CDR2 SYGVKD come from the germline V gene. The CDR3 loop spans 16 amino acids. V gave up 6 bases and J gave up 2 bases; unmatched junction bases: 11. The CDR3 nucleotides read TGTGCCATCAGCCAGGCGGACAGGGGATCTCCCTACGAGCAGTACTTC. This translates into CAISQADRGSPYEQYF.

The chain links TRBV7-9 to TRBJ2-3; D is uncertain. This CDR3 is built from 12 residues. CDR1 and CDR2 from the germline V gene are SEHNR and FQNEAQ (reference sequence). Trimming pared 6 bases from V and 0 bases from J, leaving 4 bases between. CDR3 residues: CASRRSTDTQYF. As DNA, the CDR3 is TGTGCCAGCAGACGGAGCACAGATACGCAGTATTTT. Drawing the rest from reference TRBV7-9 and TRBJ2-3, the complete variable domain is DTGVSQNPRHKITKRGQNVTFRCDPISEHNRLYWYRQTLGQGPEFLTYFQNEAQLEKSRLLSDRFSAERPKGSFSTLEIQRTEQGDSAMYLCASRRSTDTQYFGPGTRLTVL.

This clonotype came up a few times. V and J are TRBV11-2 and TRBJ2-1, with 7 positions matching TRBD2. The J segment lost 1 base and the V segment lost 2 bases, leaving 2 bases of the junction unmatched. The CDR3 has 15 amino acids. Per the germline V gene, CDR1 is SGHAT and CDR2 is FQNNGV. CDR3 coding DNA: TGTGCCAGCAGCTTATTGCGGGAGTCCTACAATGAGCAGTTCTTC. It is translated as CASSLLRESYNEQFF.

There are many counts of this clonotype. V usage is TRBV20-1 and J usage is TRBJ2-5, with a tentative D call TRBD2 (6 bases). CDR3 size: 14 residues. V shed 0 bases and J shed 5 bases, with 13 bases lying between them. In germline, CDR1 is DFQATT, CDR2 SNEGSKA (reference sequence). The CDR3 DNA is TGCAGTGCTAGAGACGGGGGTCTTTGGGAGACCCAGTACTTC. Protein: CSARDGGLWETQYF.